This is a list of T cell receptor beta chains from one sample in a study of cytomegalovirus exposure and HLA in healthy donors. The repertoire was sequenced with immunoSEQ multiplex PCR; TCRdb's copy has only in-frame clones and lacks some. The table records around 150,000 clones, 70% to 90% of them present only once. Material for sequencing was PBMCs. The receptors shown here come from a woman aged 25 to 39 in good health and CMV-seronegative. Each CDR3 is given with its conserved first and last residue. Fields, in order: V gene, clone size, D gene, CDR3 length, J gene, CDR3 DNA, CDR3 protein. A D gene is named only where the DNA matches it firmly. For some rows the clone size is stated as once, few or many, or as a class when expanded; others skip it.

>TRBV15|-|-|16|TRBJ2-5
TGTGCCACCAGCAGAGACCGCAGGAAGAATCAAGAGACCCAGTACTTC
CATSRDRRKNQETQYF
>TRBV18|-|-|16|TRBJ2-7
TGTGCCAGCTCAGTTTTTGGGGGAGGATCCTCCTACGAGCAGTACTTC
CASSVFGGGSSYEQYF
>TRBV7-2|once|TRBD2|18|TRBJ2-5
TGTGCCAGCAGCTCCCGCCTCGGGACTAGCGGGACCCAAGAGACCCAGTACTTC
CASSSRLGTSGTQETQYF
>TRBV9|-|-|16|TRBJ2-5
TGTGCCAGCAGCGTAGGGGTTGGCGGTGGGATAGAGACCCAGTACTTC
CASSVGVGGGIETQYF
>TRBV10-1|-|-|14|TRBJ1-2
TGCGCCAGCAGTGAGGTATCCCTCCACTATGGCTACACCTTC
CASSEVSLHYGYTF
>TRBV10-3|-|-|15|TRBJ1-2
TGTGCCATCAGTGTTTCAGGATCAGGCAACTATGGCTACACCTTC
CAISVSGSGNYGYTF
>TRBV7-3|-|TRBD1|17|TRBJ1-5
TGTGCCAGCAGCTTATTCGGACAGGCCAGCCAGGGTCGGCCCCAGCATTTT
CASSLFGQASQGRPQHF
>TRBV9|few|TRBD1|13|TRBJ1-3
TGTGCCAGTGAAGCCGGGACAGGGCGGGACATATATTTT
CASEAGTGRDIYF
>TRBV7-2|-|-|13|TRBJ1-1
TGTGCCAGCAGCTTGGACAGGAACACTGAAGCTTTCTTT
CASSLDRNTEAFF
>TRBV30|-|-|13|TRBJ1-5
TGTGCCTGGAGTCCGCCCTCGGGACAGCCCCAGCATTTT
CAWSPPSGQPQHF
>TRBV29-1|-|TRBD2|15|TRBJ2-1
TGCAGCGTTGAAGGGGGGCGGGAGGGCCTCAATGAGCAGTTCTTC
CSVEGGREGLNEQFF
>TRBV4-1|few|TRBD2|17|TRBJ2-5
TGCGCCAGCAGCCCGCGGGGGAGCGGGAGGGCTCGAGAGACCCAGTACTTC
CASSPRGSGRARETQYF
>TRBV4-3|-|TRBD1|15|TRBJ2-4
TGCGCCAGCAGCCAAGATTACCGGACAGGGCGCATTCAGTACTTC
CASSQDYRTGRIQYF
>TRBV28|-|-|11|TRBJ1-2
TGTGCCAGCAAAGGGTTAGGGGGCTACACCTTC
CASKGLGGYTF
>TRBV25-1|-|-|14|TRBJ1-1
TGTGCCAGCCAAGCGGGACGAGCGAACACTGAAGCTTTCTTT
CASQAGRANTEAFF
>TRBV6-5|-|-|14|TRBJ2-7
TGTGCCAGCAGTCTTACAGTGCTAACCTACGAGCAGTACTTC
CASSLTVLTYEQYF
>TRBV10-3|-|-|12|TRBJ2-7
TGTGCCATCAGTGAGGTTCCCCTAGAGCAGTACTTC
CAISEVPLEQYF
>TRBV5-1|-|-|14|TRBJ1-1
TGCGCCAGCAGCTTGGGAACAGGGACGGCTGAAGCTTTCTTT
CASSLGTGTAEAFF
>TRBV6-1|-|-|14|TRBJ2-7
TGTGCCAGCAGTGAAGCCTACACCTCCTACGAGCAGTACTTC
CASSEAYTSYEQYF
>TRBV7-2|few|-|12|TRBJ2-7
TGTGCCAGCAGCTTAGCGCGACACGAGCAGTACTTC
CASSLARHEQYF
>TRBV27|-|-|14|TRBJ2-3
TGTGCCAGCAGGGACGGCCGCAGCACAGATACGCAGTATTTT
CASRDGRSTDTQYF
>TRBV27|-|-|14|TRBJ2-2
TGTGCCAGCGGTCGGGGTTGGAACACCGGGGAGCTGTTTTTT
CASGRGWNTGELFF
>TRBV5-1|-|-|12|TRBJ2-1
TGCGCCAGCAGCGTGACACAAAATGAGCAGTTCTTC
CASSVTQNEQFF
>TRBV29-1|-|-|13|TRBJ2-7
TGCAGCGTTGGAGGGACAAGGCCCTACGAGCAGTACTTC
CSVGGTRPYEQYF
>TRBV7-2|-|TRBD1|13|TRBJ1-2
TGTGCCAGCAGCACCACAGGGGAGCGTGGCTACACCTTC
CASSTTGERGYTF
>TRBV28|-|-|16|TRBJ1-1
TGTGCCAGCAGTCTGTCCCGGGACATCTTGGGAACTGAAGCTTTCTTT
CASSLSRDILGTEAFF
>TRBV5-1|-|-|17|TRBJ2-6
TGCGCCAGCAGATTTTGGCAGGGAAGCTCTGGGGCCAACGTCCTGACTTTC
CASRFWQGSSGANVLTF
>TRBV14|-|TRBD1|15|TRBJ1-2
TGTGCCAGCAGCCCCCGGACAGGGCCCTACTATGGCTACACCTTC
CASSPRTGPYYGYTF
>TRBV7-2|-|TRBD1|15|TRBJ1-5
TGTGCCAGCAGTCGCACTCAGGGGGCGGGCCAGCCCCAGCATTTT
CASSRTQGAGQPQHF
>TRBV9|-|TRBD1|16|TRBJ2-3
TGTGCCAGCAGCGCACCGGGACAGGGCGCCCCAGATACGCAGTATTTT
CASSAPGQGAPDTQYF
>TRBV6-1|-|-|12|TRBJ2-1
TGTGCCAGCAGTGAGGTCAGCAATGAGCAGTTCTTC
CASSEVSNEQFF
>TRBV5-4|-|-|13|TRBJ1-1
TGTGCCAGCGCCAGGGACCTGAACACTGAAGCTTTCTTT
CASARDLNTEAFF
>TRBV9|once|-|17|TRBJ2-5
TGTGCCAGCAGCGTAGAGGAGGGCGGATGGGGTTTGGAGACCCAGTACTTC
CASSVEEGGWGLETQYF
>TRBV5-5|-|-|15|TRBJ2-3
TGTGCCAGCAGCTCCAGGGATTGGGGCACAGATACGCAGTATTTT
CASSSRDWGTDTQYF
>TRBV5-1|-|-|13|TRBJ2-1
TGCGCCAGCAGCTTGAACACTCACAATGAGCAGTTCTTC
CASSLNTHNEQFF
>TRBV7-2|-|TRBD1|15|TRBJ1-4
TGTGCCAGCAGCATTCAGGGGGTCGGCGGTGAAAAACTGTTTTTT
CASSIQGVGGEKLFF
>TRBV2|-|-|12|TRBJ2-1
TGTGCCAGCAGTGAGCCCTACAATGAGCAGTTCTTC
CASSEPYNEQFF
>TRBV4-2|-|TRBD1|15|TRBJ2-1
TGTGCCAGCAGCCCGGGACAGGGGAACCACAATGAGCAGTTCTTC
CASSPGQGNHNEQFF
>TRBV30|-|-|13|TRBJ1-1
TGTGCCTGGAGAAAAGGGCCCGGCACTGAAGCTTTCTTT
CAWRKGPGTEAFF
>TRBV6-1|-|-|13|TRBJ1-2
TGTGCCAGCACCAGGGATCAAAACTATGGCTACACCTTC
CASTRDQNYGYTF
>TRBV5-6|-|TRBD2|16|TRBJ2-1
TGTGCCAGCAGCTCCCGGGGGGTATTACAACACAATGAGCAGTTCTTC
CASSSRGVLQHNEQFF
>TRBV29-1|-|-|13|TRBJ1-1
TGCAGCGGCCCGGGAGGGGGGCGGCCTGAAGCTTTCTTT
CSGPGGGRPEAFF
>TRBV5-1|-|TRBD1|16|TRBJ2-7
TGCGCCAGCAGCTGGGGATTCGGGACAGCCAACTACGAGCAGTACTTC
CASSWGFGTANYEQYF
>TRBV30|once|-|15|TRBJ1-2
TGTGCCTGGAGTCTAATATACACGCCTAGCTATGGCTACACCTTC
CAWSLIYTPSYGYTF
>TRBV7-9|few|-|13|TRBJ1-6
TGTGCCAGCAGGAACTCGGATTTGTCACCCCTCCACTTT
CASRNSDLSPLHF
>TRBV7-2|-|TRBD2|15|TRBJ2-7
TGTGCCAGCAGCCTAGGACTAGCGGGCGGCAACGAGCAGTACTTC
CASSLGLAGGNEQYF
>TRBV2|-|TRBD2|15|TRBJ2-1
TGTGCCAGCAGTGAAAAGCGGGGGGCTCACAATGAGCAGTTCTTC
CASSEKRGAHNEQFF
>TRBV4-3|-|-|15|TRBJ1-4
TGCGCCAGCAGCCAAGCGGGGTTTTTTGAAGAAAAACTGTTTTTT
CASSQAGFFEEKLFF